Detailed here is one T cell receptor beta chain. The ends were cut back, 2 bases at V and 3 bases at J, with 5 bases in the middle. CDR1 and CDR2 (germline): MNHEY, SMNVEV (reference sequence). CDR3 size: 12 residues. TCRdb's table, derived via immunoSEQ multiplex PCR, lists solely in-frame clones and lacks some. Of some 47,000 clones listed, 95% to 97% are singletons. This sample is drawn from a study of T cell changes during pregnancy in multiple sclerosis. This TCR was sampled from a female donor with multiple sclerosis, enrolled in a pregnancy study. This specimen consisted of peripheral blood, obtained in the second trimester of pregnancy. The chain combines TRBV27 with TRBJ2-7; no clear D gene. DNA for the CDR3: TGTGCCAGCAGTTTAAACAACTACGAGCAGTACTTC. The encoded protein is CASSLNNYEQYF.